This TCR beta chain stems from a study of blood T cells in healthy people across ages. Study in general: Roughly one uniquely barcoded beta molecule per two T cells was captured.

For the second PCR, which ran for about 6 to 11 cycles, a sample-barcoded 5' primer and a J-beta primer mix were used. TCRdb recomputed calls from the 5' RACE reads with MiXCR, one row per CDR3 protein. This sample has about 1,800,000 distinct CDR3 sequences, with 28% found just once. This CDR3 has 15 amino acids. Trimming cost V 2 bases and J 1 base, with 11 bases left between them. The sample comprised blood. The V call is TRBV12-3 or TRBV12-4, the J call TRBJ1-1; D not resolved. The source of this sequence is a woman in her twenties or thirties in good health. The CDR3 DNA follows: TGTGCCAGCAGTTTAAAGAGCTCTAGGAACACTGAAGCTTTCTTT. Translating gives CASSLKSSRNTEAFF.